Listed here are 26 T cell receptor beta chains from one sample, sequenced in a study of blood T cells in healthy people across ages. Through a sample-barcoded 5' primer and a J-beta primer mix, a second PCR was run for about 6 to 11 cycles. TCRdb re-derived calls from the 5' RACE reads in MiXCR, one entry per CDR3 protein. Of more than 650,000 distinct CDR3 sequences in the sample, around a fifth were seen once. Sequenced material: blood. The receptor source for this set is a man aged 65 to 79 in good health.

For this clonotype: The junction does not match germline at one end; this may be a read error. The CDR3 DNA sequence: TGTGCCAGCATCGTAGTCGTAGGAGGGGTCGAGACCCAGTACTTC. The encoded protein is CASIVVVGGVETQYF. This chain links TRBV9 with TRBJ2-7; tentative D call: TRBD2 (6 bases). The J call is uncertain, as TRBJ2-5 better fits the DNA end. Germline CDR1 and CDR2: SGDLS and YYNGEE. The CDR3 has 15 amino acids.

This chain joins TRBV20-1 and TRBJ2-1; tentatively, D is TRBD2 (6 bases). CDR3 size: 14 residues. CDR1 is DFQATT and CDR2 is SNEGSKA in the germline V gene (reference sequence). Trimming removed 0 bases from V and 3 bases from J, with 9 bases in between. CDR3 nucleotide sequence: TGCAGTGCTAGAGATTGGGGGGTCTACAATGAGCAGTTCTTC. This codes for CSARDWGVYNEQFF.

This clonotype was found a few times. The chain couples TRBV10-3 to TRBJ2-5; tentative D call: TRBD1 (5 bases). The CDR3 extends over 14 amino acids. From germline, CDR1 is ENHRY and CDR2 SYGVKD. The ends were cut back, 3 bases at V and 2 bases at J, with 10 bases in the middle. The CDR3 is CAISDPTGQETQYF. CDR3 coding DNA: TGTGCCATCAGTGACCCCACAGGACAAGAGACCCAGTACTTC.

This chain uses TRBV3-1 with TRBJ1-1; TRBD1 agrees at 8 bases. The CDR3 length is 13 residues. Trimming cost V 5 bases and J 5 bases; bases outside gene matches: 4. The V gene's germline CDR1 is LGHDT and CDR2 YNNKEL (reference sequence). The CDR3 is CASSYHRGTEAFF. The CDR3 coding sequence is TGTGCCAGCAGCTACCACAGGGGGACTGAAGCTTTCTTT.

The chain employs TRBV4-3 and TRBJ2-1; TRBD2 matches 7 bases. The germline V gene has CDR1 LGHNA and CDR2 YSLEER. The CDR3 spans 19 residues. The V segment lost 2 bases and the J segment 0 bases; nucleotides outside the gene matches: 13. CDR3 coding DNA: TGCGCCAGCAGCCAACTTGGAACGGGAGGAATGTGCTCCTACAATGAGCAGTTCTTC. Translated, it gives CASSQLGTGGMCSYNEQFF.

The rearrangement links TRBV27 to TRBJ1-2; unclear D gene. This CDR3 contains 16 residues. CDR1 is MNHEY and CDR2 is SMNVEV in the germline V gene (reference sequence). V dropped 3 bases and J dropped 0 bases, with 14 bases sitting between them. The chain's CDR3 is CASSFVGNSANYGYTF. The CDR3 coding sequence is TGTGCCAGCAGTTTTGTAGGCAATTCGGCTAACTATGGCTACACCTTC.

The table lists this clonotype with many counts. This chain joins TRBV10-3 and TRBJ1-5; 8 nucleotides match TRBD1. CDR3 length equals 17 residues. Germline CDR1 ENHRY, CDR2 SYGVKD. The ends lost 2 bases at V and 3 bases at J; junction bases unmatched: 9. CDR3 region: CAISEGQGLKVNQPQHF. The CDR3 region has the DNA TGTGCCATCAGTGAGGGACAGGGTTTGAAGGTCAATCAGCCCCAGCATTTT.

As concerns this clonotype: One junction end disagrees with the germline gene, perhaps due to a read error. The gene calls are TRBV6-5 and TRBJ2-3; 8 nucleotides agree with TRBD2. Per germline, CDR1 MNHEY and CDR2 SVGAGI. CDR3 length equals 17 residues. The chain's CDR3 is CASSYQRASGGTETQYF. As DNA, the CDR3 is TGTGCCAGCAGTTACCAGCGCGCGAGCGGGGGCACAGAGACGCAGTATTTT.

The chain has TRBV7-2 and TRBJ2-7; TRBD1 might be the D (6 bases). Trimming took 4 bases from V and 12 from J, leaving 22 bases between them. CDR3 length equals 14 residues. Germline CDR1 and CDR2: SGHTA and FQGNSA. The DNA for the CDR3 is TGTGCCAGCAGCTCCGACTGGACAGATAGAAGTGCGTACTTC. Residues: CASSSDWTDRSAYF.

This clonotype was observed many times. This chain uses TRBV5-1 with TRBJ1-2; no clear D gene. Germline CDR1 is SGHRS and CDR2 is YFSETQ. The CDR3 is 13 residues long. V lost 5 bases to trimming and J lost 3 bases, with 11 bases between them. DNA for the CDR3: TGCGCCAGCAGGCCGGACGGGGACTATGGCTACACCTTC. Amino acid sequence: CASRPDGDYGYTF.

The chain employs TRBV10-3 and TRBJ2-3; D may be TRBD2 (5 bases). Trimming pared 0 bases from V and 5 bases from J, leaving 9 bases between. Germline lookup yields CDR1 ENHRY and CDR2 SYGVKD. The CDR3 totals 14 residues. Written as DNA, the CDR3 is TGTGCCATCAGTGAGTCGCGGGTGGTAGATACGCAGTATTTT. This translates into CAISESRVVDTQYF.

The chain joins TRBV3-1 to TRBJ1-1; 7 nucleotides line up with TRBD1. The CDR3 contains 16 residues. The V segment lost 5 bases and the J segment 0 bases; nucleotides outside the gene matches: 9. Germline V gives CDR1 LGHDT, CDR2 YNNKEL (reference sequence). As DNA, the CDR3 is TGTGCCAGCAGCTCAGGAGTAGGACAGGTGAACACTGAAGCTTTCTTT. Protein product: CASSSGVGQVNTEAFF. Full variable domain (remainder filled in from reference TRBV3-1 and TRBJ1-1): DTAVSQTPKYLVTQMGNDKSIKCEQNLGHDTMYWYKQDSKKFLKIMFSYNNKELIINETVPNRFSPKSPDKAHLNLHINSLELGDSAVYFCASSSGVGQVNTEAFFGQGTRLTVV.

This clonotype occurred a few times. J is TRBJ2-3 and V is TRBV27, with D maybe TRBD1 (6 bases). The CDR3 is 15 amino acids. Trimming took 1 base from V and 2 from J, leaving 10 bases between them. Germline loops: CDR1 MNHEY, CDR2 SMNVEV (reference sequence). This CDR3 reads CASSLLTGNTDTQYF. The CDR3 DNA follows: TGTGCCAGCAGTTTATTAACAGGGAACACAGATACGCAGTATTTT.

This rearrangement joins TRBV9 to TRBJ1-2; D is unresolved. Trimming removed 3 bases from V and 1 base from J, with 10 bases in between. The germline gives CDR1 SGDLS, CDR2 YYNGEE. The CDR3 length is 14 residues. The CDR3 spells CASSATVFNYGYTF. CDR3 DNA: TGTGCCAGCAGCGCCACAGTTTTTAACTATGGCTACACCTTC.

Points on this clonotype: The junction differs from germline at one of its ends, possibly a read error. The chain links TRBV7-2 to TRBJ1-4; 7 bases are a match to TRBD1. The length of the CDR3 is 15 residues. Looked up from germline, CDR1 is SGHTA and CDR2 is FQGNSA. For the CDR3, the DNA is TGTGCCAGCAGCCCCCAGGGGGGCACTAATGGAAAACTGTTTTTT. Its protein product is CASSPQGGTNGKLFF. Filled out from reference TRBV7-2 and TRBJ1-4, the complete variable domain reads GAGVSQSPSNKVTEKGKDVELRCDPISGHTALYWYRQSLGQGLEFLIYFQGNSAPDKSGLPSDRFSAERTGGSVSTLTIQRTQQEDSAVYLCASSPQGGTNGKLFFGSGTQLSVL.

This clonotype was detected a few times. The J gene is TRBJ1-1, the V gene TRBV12-3 or TRBV12-4; D is uncertain. Between the trimmed V and J ends, which lost 3 bases and 1 base, there was a span of 12 bases. This CDR3 contains 15 residues. CDR3 coding DNA: TGTGCCAGCAGTTTCGAAAACCGTCGGAACACTGAAGCTTTCTTT. This encodes CASSFENRRNTEAFF.

The gene calls are TRBV12-3 or TRBV12-4 and TRBJ1-2; D ambiguous. Trimming pared 0 bases from V and 6 bases from J, leaving 14 bases between. The CDR3 is made up of 15 amino acids. CDR3 DNA sequence: TGTGCCAGCAGTTTAGCTCCCGTGGCCGCGCATGGCTACACCTTC. Its translation is CASSLAPVAAHGYTF.

A few counts support this clonotype. V and J are TRBV3-1 and TRBJ2-7; no definite D call. The length of the CDR3 is 12 residues. Trimming stripped 1 base from V and 6 bases from J, with 7 bases between. The germline gives CDR1 LGHDT, CDR2 YNNKEL (reference sequence). DNA of the CDR3: TGTGCCAGCAGCCAAGGGCCGGTCGAGCAGTACTTC. It codes for CASSQGPVEQYF.

This clonotype was detected many times. V usage is TRBV5-6 and J usage is TRBJ1-2, with TRBD1 matching over 7 bases. The CDR3 covers 14 residues. Germline V gene lookup returns CDR1 SGHDT and CDR2 YYEEEE. The V segment lost 4 bases and the J segment 4 bases; nucleotides outside the gene matches: 7. CDR3 loop: CASSRQGSSYGYTF. Here the CDR3 DNA reads TGTGCCAGCAGCCGACAGGGCTCGAGCTATGGCTACACCTTC.

The chain carries TRBV7-9 and TRBJ2-1; 8 bases map to TRBD1. The junction had 6 bases not matched to a gene; V was cut back by 1 base and J by 7 bases. Germline V gene lookup returns CDR1 SEHNR and CDR2 FQNEAQ (reference sequence). This CDR3 has 15 residues. The CDR3 coding sequence is TGTGCCAGCAGCTTAGGGCATACAGGGGGGAATGAGCAGTTCTTC. Translation: CASSLGHTGGNEQFF.

The rearrangement joins TRBV2 to TRBJ1-5; maybe TRBD1 (6 bases). The ends were cut back, 6 bases at V and 0 bases at J, with 12 bases in the middle. CDR1 is SNHLY, CDR2 FYNNEI, per germline. The CDR3 is 15 residues long. The CDR3 sequence is CASRPTGTSNQPQHF. The CDR3 region has the DNA TGTGCCAGCAGACCCACAGGGACTAGCAATCAGCCCCAGCATTTT.

This clonotype was found a few times. This clone may be a read error of a much larger clone one base away. The rearrangement uses TRBV6-6 and TRBJ2-5, with 8 bases fitting TRBD1. CDR1 is MNHNY and CDR2 is SVGAGI in the germline V gene (reference sequence). CDR3 length: 16 amino acids. With 2 bases clipped from V and 6 bases from J, the junction kept 11 bases outside the gene matches. CDR3 amino acids: CASSYEGRGPAKTQYF. CDR3 DNA: TGTGCCAGCAGTTACGAGGGCAGGGGGCCGGCGAAGACCCAGTACTTC.

There are a few counts of this clonotype. A read error may produce the germline difference seen at one junction end. This chain joins TRBV3-1 and TRBJ2-3; no reliable D call. This CDR3 region has 15 residues. Germline V gives CDR1 LGHDT, CDR2 YNNKEL (reference sequence). CDR3 protein: CACSQVLDGTDTQYF. CDR3 sequence (DNA): TGTGCCTGCAGCCAAGTATTAGACGGGACAGATACGCAGTATTTT.

The chain links TRBV20-1 to TRBJ1-4; D unclear. This CDR3 region has 13 residues. Germline V gene sequence: CDR1 DFQATT, CDR2 SNEGSKA (reference sequence). The V end lost 3 bases, the J end lost 7 bases, and 12 bases lay between the germline ends. The CDR3 nucleotides read TGCAGTGCTAGTTCCCGGCGGAGTGAAAAACTGTTTTTT. It encodes CSASSRRSEKLFF.

This clonotype was recorded many times. The rearrangement uses TRBV12-3 or TRBV12-4 and TRBJ2-1; 7 bases are a match to TRBD2. CDR3 length: 14 residues. The V and J ends lost 5 bases and 2 bases, in that order; junction bases with no gene match: 3. The CDR3 spells CASSPTSAYNEQFF. The CDR3 DNA sequence: TGTGCCAGCAGTCCCACTAGCGCCTACAATGAGCAGTTCTTC.

The chain has TRBV19 and TRBJ1-2, with D possibly matching TRBD1 (5 bases). This CDR3 is 13 amino acids long. Germline V gene lookup returns CDR1 LNHDA and CDR2 SQIVND (reference sequence). V was trimmed by 6 bases and J by 4 bases, leaving 12 bases between them. CDR3: CASRGERFYGYTF. The DNA for the CDR3 is TGTGCCAGTAGGGGGGAGCGCTTCTATGGCTACACCTTC.